This TCR beta chain was documented in a study of shared clonotypes between healthy human individuals (dated by TCRdb to the early 2020s). The study in broad terms: The cohort comprised a couple of women and a few men aged 18 to 49 years. For each donor, CD4 naive and CD4 memory were each given three plates, CD8 naive was given two plates, and CD8 memory was given one plate. To estimate repertoire size and how much clonotypes are shared between individuals, the study performed deep sequencing of blood TCR repertoires from roughly five healthy adults. Libraries were prepared and TCR repertoires were sequenced by different laboratories using diverse techniques, in order to increase sequencing depth and limit assay-specific biases. Leukapheresis yielded between about 0.8 and 8.9 billion PBMCs per donor. Results and caveats for the whole study, not just this receptor: Incomplete sequencing was indicated by rarefaction of sorted-subset datasets, despite the large sequencing depth. Sampling was restricted to blood, and TCR repertoires in tissues likely differ from the TCR repertoires found in blood. The small number of donors limited the genetic and exposure-history diversity represented. Naive subsets generally had larger estimated clonotype richness than memory subsets did. Across a handful of donors, around 5% of naive CD4, 3.5% of naive CD8, about 2.3% of memory CD4, and under 0.45% of memory CD8 clonotypes were shared. Higher generation probabilities were observed for clonotypes shared by all four sorted-subset donors than for non-shared clonotypes. Pairwise subsampling led to the expectation that sequencing depth would affect the degree of clonotype sharing among donors.

As to this clone: Its recognized antigen is unknown. Per-base quality was not reported, and no clone a single base away is much larger than it.

TCR CDR3 regions were amplified from genomic DNA by multiplex PCR using the deep immunoSEQ assay. Genomic DNA extracted from each cell subset was distributed evenly over all wells of several immunoSEQ 96-well plates, and each plate served as one replicate. Each replicate PCR for sorted subsets received around 210 ng genomic DNA, equal to some 32,000 T cell genomes. The purified libraries were quantified using a Qubit 3.0 fluorometer, sized with a Bioanalyzer 2100, and then quantified again using the KAPA Library Quantification kit. Every immunoSEQ 96-well plate was sequenced on a dedicated single-read 150-cycle Illumina NextSeq 550 flow cell. On the authors' methods: Because the immunoSEQ output included only junctional sequences and no quality scores, the filtering could not be the same as the filtering used for full-length reads. To assign V/J genes and CDR3, sequences were annotated using PyIR, a Python wrapper for IgBLAST v1.9, with IMGT germline references. Any read was removed if the V/J assignment was weak (E-value above 1e-6), the CDR3 was missing, or the read contained stop codons, out-of-frame junctions, or ambiguous translated residues. V3J clonotypes were defined as sequences sharing an identical inferred V gene, J gene, and CDR3 amino acid sequence. To compute the percentage overlap between repertoires, the number of shared unique clonotypes was divided by the size of the smaller repertoire. Repertoire richness was assessed with RTK rarefaction, the Chao1 estimator, and Recon v2.1 estimates of unobserved clonotypes. Generation probabilities were computed with OLGA for all TCRbeta clonotypes obtained by the gDNA method from a handful of donors. Held by TCRdb, this immuneACCESS table contains in-frame sequences only and omits some clones. Under half of the omission traces to an unresolved V gene where checked; the cause of the rest is unknown. V, J and clone size derive from that table, while D and trimming were established from the DNA sequence. This sample gives 1.5 million to 1.9 million clones in total; around 98% of them show up just once. Approximately 0.45% of the sample is held by the ten biggest clonotypes.

The CDR3 goes from the cysteine to the phenylalanine over 16 residues. Only CDR3 DNA is held: 48 bases, read in frame from base 1. V loses 5 bases of germline sequence and J loses 9 bases, and the interval between the two ends is 23 bases. From a lookup of the germline V gene (reference sequence), CDR1 and CDR2 are SEHNR and FQNEAQ. Healthy HIV-negative adults with no recently reported acute infections or vaccinations were included as donors. Only Caucasian adults living in Nashville, Tennessee, USA were represented among the donors. Magnetic negative selection was used to enrich CD4+ T cells, after which naive cells were positively selected on CD45RA and the negative fraction became the memory subset. Blood was collected by leukapheresis, and PBMCs were isolated by Ficoll-Histopaque density gradient centrifugation and then cryopreserved in liquid nitrogen vapor phase. Analytical flow cytometry was used to check the purity and quantity of every magnetically sorted T cell population. Each sorted fraction had its genomic DNA isolated and then quantified by UV absorbance on a Nanodrop 2000c.

The sequence is built from TRBV7-9 and TRBJ2-1; the D call is possibly TRBD1 or TRBD2, each sharing 6 bases. The clonotype was recovered from a man aged 25 to 45 in good health. Sequenced: naive CD4+ T cells sorted from blood. This specimen's cell subset or site label, per the study, means: CD45RA+ positively selected. The CDR3 protein is CASSRYSSPGGGEQFF. The DNA sequence reads TGTGCCAGCAGCCGGTACTCTAGCCCCGGGGGCGGTGAGCAGTTCTTC.